This T cell receptor (beta chain) was identified during a study of CXCR3-negative and CXCR3-positive naive CD8 T cells. At the level of the study: The libraries yielded 120 million to 150 million TRB reads, about 1.5 +/- 0.3 million each. Study results and caveats: Both naive subsets had comparably high diversity; memory CD8+ cells much lower.

The CDR3 is made up of 16 amino acids. The V gene's germline CDR1 is SGHVS and CDR2 FQNEAQ. CD45RO-CCR7+CD27+CD95- marked naive CD8+ T cells. UMI-labeled 5' RACE yielded the TRB cDNA libraries. TCRdb reanalyzed the 5' RACE reads, giving one entry per CDR3 protein sequence and no DNA. The sample table sets out roughly 70,000 distinct CDR3 sequences. Points on this clonotype: Its antigen is unknown.

The specimen sequenced was naive CXCR3- CD8+ T cells from blood. The subset denotes: CD45RO-CCR7+CD27+CD95- naive CD8+ T cells lacking CXCR3 (TNR3-). This chain connects TRBV7-8 to TRBJ2-5; lacking DNA, the TRBD2 call made by TCRdb goes unchecked. The TCR sequence derives from a human donor in good health. Some clones in this sample may be carry-over from other donors' samples. The CDR3 is CASSFTSGLGEETQYF. Full variable domain (remainder filled in from reference TRBV7-8 and TRBJ2-5): GAGVSQSPRYKVAKRGQDVALRCDPISGHVSLFWYQQALGQGPEFLTYFQNEAQLDKSGLPSDRFFAERPEGSVSTLKIQRTQQEDSAVYLCASSFTSGLGEETQYFGPGTRLLVL.